The text below deals with one T cell receptor beta chain. In the PCR, 60 Vbeta and 13 Jbeta primers were used. The repertoire was sequenced with immunoSEQ multiplex PCR; TCRdb's copy has only in-frame clones and lacks some. The data show some 84,000 clones, roughly 61% seen once. The sample belongs to a study of cytomegalovirus exposure and HLA in healthy donors. Germline V CDR1 and CDR2: KGHSH, LQKENI. This CDR3 is built from 15 residues. After removal of 3 bases from V and 1 base from J, the junction contained 5 bases not matched to a gene. The genes are TRBV18 and TRBJ2-7; 8 nucleotides agree with TRBD1. Sequenced: PBMCs. This receptor was obtained from a woman aged 40 to 50 in good health and CMV-seropositive. The CDR3 protein is CASSPGQGFSYEQYF. For the CDR3, the DNA is TGTGCCAGCTCACCCGGACAGGGTTTTTCCTACGAGCAGTACTTC.